The 8 T cell receptor beta chains given below trace back to one sample, sequenced in a study of T cell repertoires in cytomegalovirus infection. TCRdb reanalysed the reads using MiXCR and keeps one entry per CDR3 protein. Of 680,000 or so distinct CDR3 sequences listed, about 40% are singletons. What was sequenced was PBMCs. The receptors come from a human donor in good health (CMV status not recorded). Some clones in this sample may be carry-over from other donors' samples.

This clonotype was seen a few times. The CDR3 nucleotides are TGTGCCAGCAGCTCAAGGGATACAACTAATGAAAAACTGTTTTTT. Translated: CASSSRDTTNEKLFF. The chain uses TRBV7-9 and TRBJ1-4; no definite D call. Germline CDR1 is SEHNR and CDR2 is FQNEAQ (reference sequence). V lost 4 bases, J lost 0 bases, and 9 bases lay in between. The CDR3 is 15 residues long.

This clonotype turned up a few times. This chain joins TRBV12-3 or TRBV12-4 and TRBJ1-1, with D unclear. This CDR3 region has 13 residues. The V gene lost 3 bases and the J gene lost 1 base, with 6 bases spanning the gap. The chain's CDR3 is CASSLITNTEAFF. CDR3 DNA sequence: TGTGCCAGCAGTTTGATTACGAACACTGAAGCTTTCTTT.

V usage is TRBV20-1 and J usage is TRBJ1-2; D uncertain. This CDR3 has 16 residues. V lost 6 bases and J 4 bases, leaving 24 bases between the germline ends. The germline gives CDR1 DFQATT, CDR2 SNEGSKA (reference sequence). CDR3 DNA sequence: TGCAGTGCGATACCGTGGGCTCATGGCCAATTCTATGGCTACACCTTC. This codes for CSAIPWAHGQFYGYTF.

The rearrangement joins TRBV28 to TRBJ2-7; 10 bases are shared with TRBD2. Germline trimming cut 5 bases from V and 2 bases from J; bases unmatched to any gene: 6. CDR3 length: 15 amino acids. CDR1 is MDHEN, CDR2 SYDVKM, per germline. CDR3 DNA: TGTGCCAGCAGTATCGGGACTAGCGCCACCTACGAGCAGTACTTC. This encodes CASSIGTSATYEQYF.

This chain joins TRBV2 and TRBJ1-5, with TRBD1 identical over 9 bases. The CDR3 is 15 amino acids. Germline CDR1 reads SNHLY; CDR2 reads FYNNEI. Trimming removed 6 bases from V and 6 bases from J; junction bases left unmatched: 9. CDR3: CASRGQGGKGQPQHF. CDR3 DNA sequence: TGTGCCAGCAGGGGACAGGGCGGAAAGGGTCAGCCCCAGCATTTT.

This clonotype was found a few times. Here the CDR3 reads CASLGHNEQFF. In DNA form, the CDR3 reads TGTGCCAGTCTCGGACACAATGAGCAGTTCTTC. The V and J genes are TRBV19 and TRBJ2-1; D gene ambiguous. Germline CDR1 and CDR2: LNHDA and SQIVND (reference sequence). CDR3 length: 11 amino acids. V lost 8 bases to trimming and J lost 5 bases, with 7 bases between them.

V gene TRBV7-9 combines with J gene TRBJ2-5; possibly TRBD1 for D (7 bases). CDR3 length: 13 residues. V shed 7 bases and J shed 2 bases, with 11 bases lying between them. Germline V gene sequence: CDR1 SEHNR, CDR2 FQNEAQ (reference sequence). Written as DNA, the CDR3 is TGTGCCAGCACCGGGGGACAGCAAGAGACCCAGTACTTC. This sequence encodes CASTGGQQETQYF.

The chain is built from TRBV4-1 and TRBJ1-4; D is ambiguous. Germline V lookup: CDR1 MGHRA, CDR2 YSYEKL. CDR3 size: 18 residues. Trimming took 4 bases from V and 0 from J, leaving 18 bases between them. For the CDR3, the DNA is TGCGCCAGCAGCCCTTATCGTCGGCTAAGAACAACTAATGAAAAACTGTTTTTT. Its protein is CASSPYRRLRTTNEKLFF.